This T cell receptor beta chain was found in a study of blood T cells in healthy people across ages. Study-wide results and limits: The recorded TCR beta diversity per million T cells decreased in a roughly linear manner with age. Higher diversity and more naive CD4+ cells were features of long-lived donors, compared to aged donors.

V lost 3 bases, J lost 1 base, and 1 base stayed unmatched. The CDR3 has 13 residues. Germline assignment: CDR1 GTSNPN and CDR2 SVGIG (reference sequence). Concerning this clonotype itself: Antigen specificity is unknown.

A second PCR, run for about 6 to 11 cycles, used a sample-barcoded 5' primer plus a J-beta primer mix. Carrying 12 random nucleotides, a template-switch adaptor labeled each individual cDNA molecule. TCRdb re-called the 5' RACE reads through MiXCR, storing one row per CDR3 protein. The sample includes around 1,800,000 distinct CDR3 sequences, 39% of them seen just once. This receptor was obtained from a human donor in good health. V and J are TRBV30 and TRBJ2-3, with 7 bases that match TRBD1. Specimen: blood. The CDR3 sequence: CAWRQGRTDTQYF. The CDR3 DNA is TGTGCCTGGAGACAGGGGCGCACAGATACGCAGTATTTT.